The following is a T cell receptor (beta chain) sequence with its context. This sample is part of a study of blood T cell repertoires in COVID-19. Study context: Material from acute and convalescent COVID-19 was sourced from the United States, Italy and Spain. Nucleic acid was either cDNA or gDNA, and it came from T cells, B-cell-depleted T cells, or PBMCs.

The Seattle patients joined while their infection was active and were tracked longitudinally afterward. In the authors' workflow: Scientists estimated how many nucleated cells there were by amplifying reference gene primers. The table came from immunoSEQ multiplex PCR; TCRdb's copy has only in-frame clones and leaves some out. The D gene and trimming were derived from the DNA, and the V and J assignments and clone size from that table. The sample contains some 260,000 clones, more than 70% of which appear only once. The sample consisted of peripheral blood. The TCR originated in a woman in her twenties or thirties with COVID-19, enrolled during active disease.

CDR3 coding DNA: TGTGCCAGCAGTTTGGGACAGGGGGCTGCAGCTTTCTTT. It translates to CASSLGQGAAAFF. The genes are TRBV27 and TRBJ1-1, with TRBD1 matching over 12 bases. The V gene end was trimmed by 3 bases and the J gene end by 10 bases; junction bases not matched to a gene: 3. CDR1 is MNHEY and CDR2 is SMNVEV in the germline V gene (reference sequence). This CDR3 has 13 residues.